This entry concerns a single TCR beta chain. Three pembrolizumab responders had their TCRs sequenced. This entry comes from a study of PD-1 blockade in mismatch repair-deficient tumors. Trimming took 2 bases from V and 4 from J; bases not matched to a gene: 19. Germline V gene sequence: CDR1 KGHSH, CDR2 LQKENI. The CDR3 runs to 19 residues. Sequencing used immunoSEQ multiplex PCR; TCRdb keeps in-frame clones, though not all of them. The sample has around 16,000 clones, 65% to 85% seen once. The sequenced sample was PBMCs, obtained 4 weeks after starting pembrolizumab. The clonotype originates from an adult with mismatch repair-deficient cancer. V gene TRBV18 combines with J gene TRBJ2-7, with 8 nucleotides matching TRBD2. CDR3 in amino acids: CASSPATGWPGLDYYEQYF. DNA of the CDR3: TGTGCCAGCTCACCAGCGACTGGCTGGCCGGGACTAGACTATTACGAGCAGTACTTC.